This T cell receptor (beta chain) was sequenced during a study of Graves' ophthalmopathy and Graves' hyperthyroidism. There are a few counts of this clonotype. After removal of 6 bases from V and 5 bases from J, the junction contained 10 bases not matched to a gene. The V gene's germline CDR1 is MNHEY and CDR2 SVGAGI. This CDR3 has 15 amino acids. TCR beta CDR3 regions were amplified from RNA transcripts. The first-round RT-PCR employed HTBI primers together with the Qiagen OneStep RT-PCR kit. A multiplex PCR was then performed as the second round. TCRdb used MiXCR to reprocess the multiplex PCR reads, holding one entry per CDR3 protein. Among approximately 1.2 million distinct CDR3 sequences listed, about 36% were seen once. Ages of hyperthyroidism patients ran from 18 to 65, and their diagnoses were new, under 2 months' duration. Certain patients, namely those with other autoimmune diseases, uncontrolled infections, pregnancy or lactation, were excluded.

Sequenced: peripheral blood or thyroid tissue (not recorded which). V is TRBV6-5 and J is TRBJ1-2, with 9 bases fitting TRBD1. The clonotype originates from an adult man with Graves' hyperthyroidism. DNA for the CDR3: TGTGCCAGCAGGACTTACCTACAGGGGGCATATGGCTACACCTTC. It codes for CASRTYLQGAYGYTF.